Each of the 23 T cell receptor beta chains below was sequenced from the same sample in a study of naive and memory T cell subsets. The antigens these receptors bind are not known. Both TRBC1 and TRBC2 were covered by a beta constant-region primer of two equimolar oligonucleotides. Four rounds of PCR amplified the ligated cDNA using nested alpha and beta constant-region primers plus SP2. MiXCR, applied by TCRdb to the UMI-ligation and nested PCR reads, yields one record per CDR3 protein. The data show some 110,000 distinct CDR3 sequences, with about 14% seen just once and around 2.8% held by the top ten. Study-wide points: A few larger clonotypes appeared in naive repertoires, especially CD8, possibly memory cells re-expressing CD45RA.

Sequencing input: naive CD8+ T cells from blood. The receptors were sampled from a human donor in good health.

A word on this clonotype: This may be a read error: a much more frequent sequence differs by one nucleotide. The CDR3 carries no conserved terminal phenylalanine or tryptophan, so it likely arises from a read error. The chain couples TRBV4-2 to TRBJ1-1; perhaps TRBD1 as D (5 bases). The V and J ends lost 0 bases and 5 bases respectively, with 13 bases between them. From germline, CDR1 is LGHNA and CDR2 YNFKEQ. This CDR3 comprises 15 residues. CDR3 residues: CASSQEQGMETEAFL. CDR3 coding DNA: TGTGCCAGCAGCCAAGAGCAGGGTATGGAGACTGAAGCTTTCCTT.

The chain combines TRBV6-2 or TRBV6-3 with TRBJ2-5; no firm D call. Per germline, CDR1 MNHEY and CDR2 SVGEGT. The CDR3 has 16 residues. V was clipped by 0 bases and J by 1 base, with 12 bases between them. The DNA of the CDR3 is TGTGCCAGCAGTTACTCGAAATACGCAGTCCAAGAGACCCAGTACTTC. It translates to CASSYSKYAVQETQYF.

The V gene is TRBV27, the J gene TRBJ1-6; D remains ambiguous. Trimming took off 0 bases at V and 7 bases at J, with 4 bases between the two ends. Germline V lookup: CDR1 MNHEY, CDR2 SMNVEV (reference sequence). This CDR3 contains 13 residues. Here the CDR3 reads CASSLSQNSPLHF. In nucleotides, the CDR3 is TGTGCCAGCAGTTTATCACAGAATTCACCCCTCCACTTT.

This clonotype was counted between two and nine times. The V call is TRBV6-2 or TRBV6-3, the J call TRBJ2-7; unclear D gene. The germline V gene has CDR1 MNHEY and CDR2 SVGEGT. V was pared by 0 bases and J by 6 bases, with 12 bases between. This CDR3 comprises 14 residues. The CDR3, as DNA: TGTGCCAGCAGTTACTCGCAACAACCGCCCGAGCAGTACTTC. Encoded protein: CASSYSQQPPEQYF.

The chain uses TRBV2 and TRBJ1-1; D gene unclear. The CDR3 runs to 13 residues. Trimming pared 3 bases from V and 4 bases from J, leaving 9 bases between. Germline CDR1 is SNHLY and CDR2 is FYNNEI. CDR3 in amino acids: CASSEPPSTEAFF. The CDR3 DNA sequence: TGTGCCAGCAGTGAGCCCCCCTCCACTGAAGCTTTCTTT.

The chain links TRBV4-3 to TRBJ2-7; 7 bases are shared with TRBD1. The CDR3 contains 13 residues. J lost 6 bases, V lost 4 bases, and 6 bases had no gene match. Germline V gene sequence: CDR1 LGHNA, CDR2 YSLEER. CDR3 nucleotide sequence: TGCGCCAGCAGCCTTCGACAGGGTGGCGAGCAGTACTTC. Its translation is CASSLRQGGEQYF.

This clonotype was seen only a few times. The chain recombines TRBV27 with TRBJ1-2; TRBD1 might be the D (6 bases). The V gene's germline CDR1 is MNHEY and CDR2 SMNVEV (reference sequence). The CDR3 sequence is 15 residues long. The V and J ends lost 4 bases and 3 bases respectively, with 15 bases between them. The CDR3 spells CASSSPMAGDYGYTF. CDR3 bases: TGTGCCAGCAGTTCCCCCATGGCAGGGGACTATGGCTACACCTTC.

This clonotype was seen ten or more times. The CDR3 nucleotides are TGCAGCGTTGATGGGCTAGCGGGAGAATCCACCGGGGAGCTGTTTTTT. Its protein product is CSVDGLAGESTGELFF. The chain employs TRBV29-1 and TRBJ2-2; 10 bases match TRBD2. The length of the CDR3 is 16 residues. The germline V gene has CDR1 SQVTM and CDR2 ANQGSEA. The V segment lost 3 bases and the J segment 4 bases; nucleotides outside the gene matches: 8.

V is TRBV4-1 and J is TRBJ2-1; 13 nucleotides align to TRBD2. Per germline, CDR1 MGHRA and CDR2 YSYEKL. Germline trimming cut 1 base from V and 8 bases from J; bases unmatched to any gene: 2. The CDR3 contains 15 residues. In DNA, the CDR3 is TGCGCCAGCAGCCAAGGACTAGCGGGAGGATATGAGCAGTTCTTC. Translating it yields CASSQGLAGGYEQFF.

There are a few counts of this clonotype. The rearrangement links TRBV7-9 to TRBJ2-2; D is undetermined. The V end was cut by 6 bases, the J end by 4 bases, with 3 bases between. Germline V gives CDR1 SEHNR, CDR2 FQNEAQ (reference sequence). CDR3 size: 11 residues. The CDR3 sequence: CASRFTGELFF. Written as DNA, the CDR3 is TGTGCCAGCAGATTCACCGGGGAGCTGTTTTTT.

There are a few counts of this clonotype. V is TRBV9 and J is TRBJ1-5; D possibly corresponds to TRBD1 (6 bases). Trimming took 4 bases from V and 9 from J, leaving 29 bases between them. The germline CDR1 and CDR2 sequences are SGDLS and YYNGEE. The CDR3 totals 18 residues. CDR3 DNA sequence: TGTGCCAGCAGCATAGTGGGGCGGTACAGGGAGGGTAGGGGGCCCCAGCATTTT. Encoded protein: CASSIVGRYREGRGPQHF.

This clonotype was counted a few times. The chain links TRBV20-1 to TRBJ1-4, with TRBD1 identical over 9 bases. V lost 3 bases and J lost 8; bases outside the gene matches: 4. The CDR3 runs 13 residues. Germline V lookup: CDR1 DFQATT, CDR2 SNEGSKA (reference sequence). The chain's CDR3 is CSASGTGPEKLFF. The CDR3 coding sequence is TGCAGTGCTAGTGGGACAGGGCCGGAAAAACTGTTTTTT.

In its sample, this clonotype was seen many times. The chain carries TRBV27 and TRBJ1-2; D remains ambiguous. The CDR3 totals 14 residues. The V gene lost 3 bases and the J gene lost 4 bases, with 12 bases spanning the gap. CDR1 MNHEY and CDR2 SMNVEV come from the germline V gene (reference sequence). The DNA of the CDR3 is TGTGCCAGCAGTTTTCACACCCCACCCTATGGCTACACCTTC. Amino acid sequence: CASSFHTPPYGYTF.

This clonotype showed up just a few times. The chain links TRBV29-1 to TRBJ2-7, with D hard to call. Deletions cut 0 bases from V and 7 bases from J, with 16 bases between. CDR1 and CDR2 (germline): SQVTM, ANQGSEA. This CDR3 is 14 amino acids long. CDR3 sequence: CSVEDPEQTSEQYF. CDR3 in DNA: TGCAGCGTTGAAGATCCGGAACAGACCTCTGAGCAGTACTTC.

The chain carries TRBV19 and TRBJ2-7; no clear D. Deletions cut 1 base from V and 4 bases from J, with 14 bases between. CDR3 size: 15 residues. The germline CDR1 and CDR2 sequences are LNHDA and SQIVND (reference sequence). In nucleotides, the CDR3 is TGTGCCAGTAGTATAGGGCGGCCCCCCTCTTACGAGCAGTACTTC. It codes for CASSIGRPPSYEQYF.

The chain recombines TRBV4-3 with TRBJ1-1, with a possible D match to TRBD1 (6 bases). This CDR3 comprises 17 residues. The germline V gene has CDR1 LGHNA and CDR2 YSLEER. V dropped 0 bases and J dropped 3 bases, with 17 bases sitting between them. This CDR3 reads CASSQDVETGGDTEAFF. The CDR3 nucleotides are TGCGCCAGCAGCCAAGATGTGGAGACAGGCGGGGACACTGAAGCTTTCTTT.

This clonotype was counted only a few times. This sequence joins TRBV13 and TRBJ2-2; 8 bases match TRBD2. The CDR3 is 15 amino acids. The ends lost 2 bases at V and 4 bases at J; junction bases unmatched: 3. Germline loops: CDR1 PRHDT, CDR2 FYEKMQ (reference sequence). CDR3 DNA: TGTGCCAGCAGCTTATTGGCGGGGGGCACCGGGGAGCTGTTTTTT. It codes for CASSLLAGGTGELFF.

This clonotype was counted between two and nine times. V usage is TRBV12-3 or TRBV12-4 and J usage is TRBJ2-2, with 14 bases that match TRBD2. This CDR3 region has 18 residues. The junction had 9 bases not matched to a gene; V was cut back by 3 bases and J by 6 bases. CDR3 region: CASSFLPGTSGSPGELFF. CDR3 coding DNA: TGTGCCAGCAGTTTTCTTCCCGGGACTAGCGGGAGCCCCGGGGAGCTGTTTTTT.

This clonotype was counted ten times or more. The chain has TRBV7-6 and TRBJ2-7, with D perhaps TRBD1 or TRBD2 (5 bases each). V shed 3 bases and J shed 2 bases, with 8 bases lying between them. The CDR3 length is 13 residues. The germline gives CDR1 SGHVS, CDR2 FNYEAQ. Here the CDR3 DNA reads TGTGCCAGCAGCTTCGGGGCACCCTACGAGCAGTACTTC. This translates into CASSFGAPYEQYF.

This clonotype was seen a few times. The CDR3 DNA reads as TGCAGTGCTAGAGATCGTTTGGTGCACAATGAGCAGTTCTTC. It encodes CSARDRLVHNEQFF. This rearrangement joins TRBV20-1 to TRBJ2-1; D unclear. The V gene's germline CDR1 is DFQATT and CDR2 SNEGSKA (reference sequence). CDR3 size: 14 residues. Trimming removed 0 bases from V and 5 bases from J, with 11 bases in between.

The CDR3 loop is CASSQDVSGGLVGELFF. DNA for the CDR3: TGCGCCAGCAGCCAAGACGTGTCGGGGGGGCTCGTCGGGGAGCTGTTTTTT. The chain employs TRBV4-3 and TRBJ2-2, with 8 bases aligning to TRBD2. The CDR3 loop spans 17 amino acids. Germline CDR1 is LGHNA and CDR2 is YSLEER. The junction had 10 bases not matched to a gene; V was cut back by 0 bases and J by 7 bases.

The genes are TRBV7-9 and TRBJ2-2; no definite D call. CDR1 is SEHNR and CDR2 is FQNEAQ in the germline V gene (reference sequence). The length of the CDR3 is 14 residues. V lost 3 bases, J lost 7 bases, and 12 bases lay in between. CDR3 sequence: CASSFPAFDGELFF. CDR3 sequence (DNA): TGTGCCAGCAGCTTCCCCGCCTTTGACGGGGAGCTGTTTTTT.

This clonotype was detected many times. The chain joins TRBV30 to TRBJ2-4, with D maybe TRBD1 (6 bases). V lost 4 bases, J lost 8 bases, and 18 bases lay in between. Germline V gene data show CDR1 as GTSNPN and CDR2 as SVGIG (reference sequence). The CDR3 runs 14 residues. The CDR3 protein is CAWNQDPQGYIQYF. Here the CDR3 DNA reads TGTGCCTGGAACCAAGACCCTCAGGGGTACATTCAGTACTTC.